This TCR beta chain was recorded in a study of blood T cells in healthy people across ages. The authors ran a second PCR of 7 to 11 cycles using a sample-barcoded 5' primer and a J-beta primer mix. TCRdb ran MiXCR on the 5' RACE reads and lists one entry per CDR3 protein. The sample has under 2 million distinct CDR3 sequences; 34% are singletons. The CDR3 contains 13 residues. With V trimmed by 4 bases and J by 7 bases, 8 bases remained unmatched. Germline V gene lookup returns CDR1 SGHDT and CDR2 YYEEEE. This sequence originates from a woman aged 30 to 39 in good health. Sequencing was done on a sample of blood. V usage is TRBV5-6 and J usage is TRBJ2-7, with 7 nucleotides matching TRBD1. The CDR3 DNA sequence: TGTGCCAGCAGCATGACAGGGTATGCGGAGCAGTACTTC. Amino acids: CASSMTGYAEQYF. Filled out from reference TRBV5-6 and TRBJ2-7, the complete variable domain reads DAGVTQSPTHLIKTRGQQVTLRCSPKSGHDTVSWYQQALGQGPQFIFQYYEEEERQRGNFPDRFSGHQFPNYSSELNVNALLLGDSALYLCASSMTGYAEQYFGPGTRLTVT.